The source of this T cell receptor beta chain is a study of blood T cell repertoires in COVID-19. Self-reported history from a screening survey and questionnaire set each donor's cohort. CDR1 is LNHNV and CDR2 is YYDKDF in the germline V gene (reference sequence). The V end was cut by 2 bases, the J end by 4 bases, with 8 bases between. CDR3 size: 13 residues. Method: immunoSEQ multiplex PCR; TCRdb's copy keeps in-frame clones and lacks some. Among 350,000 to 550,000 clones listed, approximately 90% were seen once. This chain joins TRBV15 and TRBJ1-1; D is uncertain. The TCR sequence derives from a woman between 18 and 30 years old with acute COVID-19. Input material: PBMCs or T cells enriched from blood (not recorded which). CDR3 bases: TGTGCCACCAGCAGACGCGCTGGCACTGAAGCTTTCTTT. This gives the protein CATSRRAGTEAFF.